Presented here are 2 T cell receptor beta chains from one specimen sequenced in a study of T-cell reconstitution after alpha-beta-depleted transplantation in children (dated by TCRdb to the mid-2010s). The library came from PCR. The instrument given in TCRdb is Illumina HiSeq 2500. To normalize quantification of the TCRbeta repertoire, the TCR libraries were built with molecular barcoding that relied on unique molecular identifiers. Using fastp at Q25 and MiXCR, TCRdb reprocessed the public reads and kept productive beta chains. Each record represents a unique CDR3 protein, reported with the most common genes and DNA among its rows. Within this sample are about 900,000 distinct CDR3 sequences, with about 29% of them counted one time only. The ten largest clones represent about 28% of the sample. Taken with the paper, the label for treatment or condition translates to: allogeneic hematopoietic cell transplantation with graft depleted of TCRalphabeta T cells and CD19 B cells.

The sample was PBMCs, mostly from graft donor cells, taken 360 days after TCRalphabeta/CD19-depleted stem cell transplant. The receptors derive from a boy younger than two who had a stem cell transplant for SCID, so the T cells may come from the graft donor.

There are many counts of this clonotype. J is TRBJ2-5 and V is TRBV12-3 or TRBV12-4; the D gene is possibly TRBD1 (6 bases). There are 15 residues in the CDR3. V was trimmed by 6 bases and J by 4 bases, leaving 18 bases between them. The CDR3 DNA reads as TGTGCCAGCAGCCGCGCCAGGGGAAAGAGAGAGACCCAGTACTTC. Translating it yields CASSRARGKRETQYF.

In this sample, this clonotype turned up a few times. The chain employs TRBV27 and TRBJ2-1, with TRBD1 identical over 9 bases. The length of the CDR3 is 15 residues. V was pared by 6 bases and J by 5 bases, with 8 bases of the junction left unmatched. The germline V gene encodes CDR1 MNHEY and CDR2 SMNVEV (reference sequence). The DNA for the CDR3 is TGTGCCAGCAGCCCCGGGACAGGGAGCGACAATGAGCAGTTCTTC. This codes for CASSPGTGSDNEQFF.